The T cell receptor (beta chain) under discussion was sequenced for a study of beta chain features in type 1 diabetes. Study conclusions and caveats: Equally in patients and controls, shorter templates might have been favored by PCR.

This clone has a handful of counts. What it binds is not known. Expressed TCRB transcripts were sequenced because the isolated RNA had all been reverse transcribed beforehand. Naive, central memory and regulatory T cell samples produced a mean of approximately 4 million reads. The protocol was immunoSEQ multiplex PCR, while the TCRdb copy is restricted to in-frame clones and leaves out a portion. Of 300,000 to 400,000 clones in the sample, roughly 8% were seen once. Germline CDR1 SGHAT, CDR2 FQNNGV. The CDR3 loop spans 15 amino acids. V was pared by 2 bases and J by 1 base, with 2 bases of the junction left unmatched.

The clonotype comes from a woman aged 18-29 years in good health. The chain recombines TRBV11-2 with TRBJ1-1; 9 bases match TRBD1. Source material: central memory CD4+ T cells from blood. As DNA, the CDR3 is TGTGCCAGCAGCTTACGGACAGGGGAGAACACTGAAGCTTTCTTT. Protein sequence: CASSLRTGENTEAFF.